The 22 T cell receptor beta chains in this list originate from one sample, sequenced in a study of T cell repertoires in cytomegalovirus infection (dated by TCRdb to between 2018 and 2021). These TCRs' antigens remain unknown. The data were produced on an Illumina HiSeq 1500. The public sequencing data were trimmed at Q25 with fastp and processed into clonotypes with MiXCR by TCRdb, which kept only in-frame beta chains. Rows merge per CDR3 protein into single entries with the most common DNA and genes. Within this sample are some 940,000 distinct CDR3 sequences, with around 32% of them counted one time only. The top ten constitute more than 12% of the sample. Explained via the paper, the treatment or condition label denotes: in vitro stimulation with specific CMV peptide epitopes to enrich CMV-specific T cells. This specimen was cultured CD8+ T cells from PBMCs, taken from culture after CMV antigen stimulation. The receptors were gathered from a human donor in good health (CMV status not recorded). Some clones in this sample may be carry-over from other donors' samples.

The chain is built from TRBV4-1 and TRBJ2-5; 10 nucleotides line up with TRBD2. The CDR3 spans 17 residues. With V trimmed by 0 bases and J by 5 bases, 9 bases remained unmatched. CDR1 is MGHRA and CDR2 is YSYEKL in the germline V gene. The CDR3 DNA sequence: TGCGCCAGCAGCCAAGATGAAGCTAGCGGGGGAGGTGAGACCCAGTACTTC. Its protein is CASSQDEASGGGETQYF.

The chain couples TRBV7-6 to TRBJ1-1; TRBD1 might be the D (6 bases). The CDR3 spans 15 residues. Germline CDR1 reads SGHVS; CDR2 reads FNYEAQ. V was shortened by 5 bases and J by 4 bases, with 17 bases between the two germline ends. The CDR3 region has the DNA TGTGCCAGCAGCCCAGGGGCACCGGCGGCCACTGAAGCTTTCTTT. Amino acid sequence: CASSPGAPAATEAFF.

The V gene is TRBV5-6, the J gene TRBJ1-1, with D unclear. Trimming took 7 bases from V and 6 from J, leaving 10 bases between them. Germline loops: CDR1 SGHDT, CDR2 YYEEEE. CDR3 length equals 11 residues. CDR3 sequence (DNA): TGTGCCAGCGGTAGATGGGCTGAAGCTTTCTTT. Protein sequence: CASGRWAEAFF.

This rearrangement joins TRBV5-4 to TRBJ2-3, with D possibly TRBD2 on 6 matching bases. Germline V gene data show CDR1 as SGHNT and CDR2 as YYREEE (reference sequence). The V end was cut by 4 bases, the J end by 6 bases, with 12 bases between. The CDR3 covers 13 residues. As DNA, the CDR3 is TGTGCCAGCAGCCGGGACTGGGGGGATACGCAGTATTTT. This translates into CASSRDWGDTQYF.

The rearrangement links TRBV12-3 or TRBV12-4 to TRBJ2-5; unclear D gene. This CDR3 has 13 residues. The germline V and J ends were trimmed by 10 bases and 2 bases, with 14 bases remaining between them. The CDR3 DNA follows: TGTGCCATCACCTTGACGGTGCAAGAGACCCAGTACTTC. Translated: CAITLTVQETQYF.

In the case of this clonotype: The junction does not match germline at one end; this may be a read error. The chain links TRBV12-3 or TRBV12-4 to TRBJ2-1, with a weak D call TRBD2 (5 bases). The CDR3 consists of 16 residues. CDR3 loop: CASSLVATTPYKEQFF. The DNA for the CDR3 is TGTGCCAGCAGTTTAGTAGCGACGACCCCCTACAAGGAGCAGTTCTTC.

Comment on this clonotype: An end of the junction differs from the germline gene, which may be a read error. The chain links TRBV7-6 to TRBJ1-1; 7 bases line up with TRBD1. Germline V gene sequence: CDR1 SGHVS, CDR2 FNYEAQ. The CDR3 runs 12 residues. This CDR3 reads CASTLQGTVAFF. CDR3 nucleotides: TGTGCCAGCACCTTACAGGGGACTGTAGCTTTCTTT.

The V call is TRBV19, the J call TRBJ1-1; D gene ambiguous. Germline CDR1 reads LNHDA; CDR2 reads SQIVND (reference sequence). CDR3 length equals 12 residues. V was cut by 6 bases and J by 10 bases, with 15 bases left in between. The CDR3 region has the DNA TGTGCCAGTAGCGGACCCGTACTGGGAGCTTTCTTT. Residues: CASSGPVLGAFF.

This chain joins TRBV7-9 and TRBJ2-3, with 14 bases aligning to TRBD2. This CDR3 contains 17 residues. V was pared by 4 bases and J by 5 bases, with 8 bases of the junction left unmatched. The germline gives CDR1 SEHNR, CDR2 FQNEAQ (reference sequence). CDR3 DNA sequence: TGTGCCAGCAGCTCGGTCCCCGGGACTAGCGGGGGAGATACGCAGTATTTT. Its translation is CASSSVPGTSGGDTQYF.

The rearrangement uses TRBV6-1 and TRBJ1-5, with 8 bases identical to TRBD1. The CDR3 consists of 18 residues. Germline assignment: CDR1 MNHNS and CDR2 SASEGT. Trimming at V came to 5 bases and at J to 5 bases, leaving 17 bases not matched to a gene. CDR3 loop: CASSHVVKFGQGYQPQHF. The CDR3 DNA reads as TGTGCCAGCAGTCACGTCGTGAAATTCGGACAGGGTTATCAGCCCCAGCATTTT.

This clonotype was observed at least ten times. The chain has TRBV7-2 and TRBJ1-1; tentative D call: TRBD1 (6 bases). Trimming took off 3 bases at V and 7 bases at J, with 12 bases between the two ends. CDR1 SGHTA and CDR2 FQGNSA come from the germline V gene. This CDR3 is built from 13 residues. The CDR3 nucleotides are TGTGCCAGCAGCTTCCGTTGGGACAATGAAGCTTTCTTT. Translating gives CASSFRWDNEAFF.

This rearrangement joins TRBV11-1 to TRBJ1-2; no definite D call. The ends were cut back, 1 base at V and 6 bases at J, with 9 bases in the middle. The CDR3 runs 13 residues. Germline V gene sequence: CDR1 SGHAT, CDR2 FQDESV (reference sequence). The CDR3 protein is CASSLGPYDGYTF. CDR3 bases: TGTGCCAGCAGCTTAGGTCCGTATGATGGCTACACCTTC.

This clonotype was seen more than once but under ten times. The chain uses TRBV7-9 and TRBJ1-2; D call uncertain. The germline V gene encodes CDR1 SEHNR and CDR2 FQNEAQ (reference sequence). There are 15 residues in the CDR3. V lost 3 bases and J lost 2, with 13 bases in between. CDR3 coding DNA: TGTGCCAGCAGCTTTGAAGCGGGTCTCAACTATGGCTACACCTTC. It encodes CASSFEAGLNYGYTF.

The chain couples TRBV27 to TRBJ2-1; D is undetermined. Trimming stripped 5 bases from V and 6 bases from J, with 17 bases between. The CDR3 length is 15 residues. Germline CDR1 MNHEY, CDR2 SMNVEV (reference sequence). CDR3 residues: CASSPRVYLGNEQFF. For the CDR3, the DNA is TGTGCCAGCAGTCCCCGGGTATACCTGGGCAATGAGCAGTTCTTC.

The rearrangement joins TRBV6-5 to TRBJ1-1, with D unclear. Between the trimmed V and J ends, which lost 6 bases and 7 bases, there was a span of 18 bases. Germline V gene sequence: CDR1 MNHEY, CDR2 SVGAGI. This CDR3 contains 14 residues. DNA for the CDR3: TGTGCCAGCAGGTTGTGGGCCACAGACATTGAAGCTTTCTTT. Translation: CASRLWATDIEAFF.

V gene TRBV6-4 combines with J gene TRBJ2-5; D is perhaps TRBD1 (5 bases). The CDR3 is 12 amino acids. CDR1 and CDR2 (germline): MRHNA, SNTAGT. V shed 10 bases and J shed 5 bases, with 14 bases lying between them. CDR3 sequence (DNA): TGTGCCACCAACTGGGGCCGGGAGACCCAGTACTTC. Protein product: CATNWGRETQYF.

This clonotype came up a few times. The gene calls are TRBV12-3 or TRBV12-4 and TRBJ2-3; 7 positions agree with TRBD1. The CDR3 is 15 residues long. The junction had 8 bases not matched to a gene; V was cut back by 3 bases and J by 5 bases. CDR3 region: CASSFSGGSGDTQYF. The CDR3 nucleotides are TGTGCCAGCAGTTTCTCAGGGGGTTCCGGAGATACGCAGTATTTT.

The chain links TRBV18 to TRBJ1-6; weak D call: TRBD1 (6 bases). The CDR3 contains 15 residues. Trimming cost V 3 bases and J 9 bases, with 15 bases left between them. The germline V gene encodes CDR1 KGHSH and CDR2 LQKENI. In DNA form, the CDR3 reads TGTGCCAGCTCACCTGGGTACAGGGAGGTTTCACCCCTCCACTTT. This sequence encodes CASSPGYREVSPLHF.

This clonotype was seen a handful of times. V usage is TRBV5-6 and J usage is TRBJ1-6; D perhaps matches TRBD1 (5 bases). Per germline, CDR1 SGHDT and CDR2 YYEEEE. With 1 base removed from V and 0 bases from J, the gap between germline ends came to 20 bases. The CDR3 covers 20 residues. The CDR3 DNA reads as TGTGCCAGCAGCTTGTGGGGCGCCCAGGGCTCGGGCTCCTATAATTCACCCCTCCACTTT. Translated: CASSLWGAQGSGSYNSPLHF.

This clonotype was detected only a few times. The chain joins TRBV7-9 to TRBJ1-1; no clear D. CDR1 and CDR2 from the germline V gene are SEHNR and FQNEAQ (reference sequence). V lost 5 bases and J lost 4, with 17 bases in between. The CDR3 runs 15 residues. CDR3 coding DNA: TGTGCCAGCAGCCCAATTTCGGGAGGAGGCACTGAAGCTTTCTTT. It codes for CASSPISGGGTEAFF.

This clonotype has more than one count but fewer than ten. The V call is TRBV12-3 or TRBV12-4, the J call TRBJ2-1; TRBD2 agrees at 9 bases. This CDR3 has 15 amino acids. The V and J ends lost 6 bases and 2 bases, in that order; junction bases with no gene match: 5. This CDR3 reads CASSPKRGAYNEQFF. The CDR3 DNA follows: TGTGCCAGCAGCCCCAAGCGGGGGGCCTACAATGAGCAGTTCTTC.

A single count supports this clonotype. V usage is TRBV28 and J usage is TRBJ1-1; 12 positions match TRBD1. Per the germline V gene, CDR1 is MDHEN and CDR2 is SYDVKM. The CDR3 sequence is 15 residues long. J lost 6 bases, V lost 6 bases, and 8 bases had no gene match. The CDR3 is CASRYRDRGHPEAFF. In DNA, the CDR3 is TGTGCCAGCAGGTACCGGGACAGGGGGCATCCTGAAGCTTTCTTT.